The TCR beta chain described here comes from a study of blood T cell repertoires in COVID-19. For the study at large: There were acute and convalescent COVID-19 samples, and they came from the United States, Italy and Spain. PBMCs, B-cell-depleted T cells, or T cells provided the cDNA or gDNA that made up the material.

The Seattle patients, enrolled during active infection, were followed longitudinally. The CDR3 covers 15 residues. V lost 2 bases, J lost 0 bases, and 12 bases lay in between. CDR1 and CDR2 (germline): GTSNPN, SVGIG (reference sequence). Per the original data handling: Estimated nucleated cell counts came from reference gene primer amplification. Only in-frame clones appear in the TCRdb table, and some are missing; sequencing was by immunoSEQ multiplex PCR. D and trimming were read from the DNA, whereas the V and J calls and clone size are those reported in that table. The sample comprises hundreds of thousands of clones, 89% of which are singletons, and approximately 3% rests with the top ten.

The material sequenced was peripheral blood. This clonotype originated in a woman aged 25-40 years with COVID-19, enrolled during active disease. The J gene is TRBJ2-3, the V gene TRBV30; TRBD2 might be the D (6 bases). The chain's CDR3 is CAWSTSGLSTDTQYF. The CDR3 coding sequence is TGTGCCTGGAGTACCAGCGGGTTAAGCACAGATACGCAGTATTTT.